This T cell receptor beta chain came from a study of blood T cell repertoires in COVID-19. At the level of the study: T cells, B-cell-depleted T cells, or PBMCs supplied cDNA or gDNA.

Sequencing used immunoSEQ multiplex PCR; TCRdb keeps in-frame clones, though not all of them. Of 170,000 or so clones detected, about 90% appear once; the ten largest clones hold roughly 7%. The CDR3 runs to 17 residues. With V trimmed by 7 bases and J by 7 bases, 16 bases remained unmatched. The V gene's germline CDR1 is MDHEN and CDR2 SYDVKM. Sequencing used PBMCs or T cells enriched from blood (not recorded which). The chain recombines TRBV28 with TRBJ1-6; 7 bases match TRBD1. The receptor's source is a woman aged 50 to 60 who had recovered from COVID-19. DNA for the CDR3: TGTGCCAGCAAGAGTCCTGGGGGCAGGGGGAGCAATTCACCCCTCCACTTT. Translated, it gives CASKSPGGRGSNSPLHF.